These T cell receptor beta chains were read from a single sample in a study of immune evolution from preneoplasia to lung adenocarcinoma. The repertoire was sequenced with immunoSEQ multiplex PCR; TCRdb's copy has only in-frame clones and lacks some. The data contain 8,800 or so clones, around four fifths of them seen just once; the ten biggest clones take up 5% to 8%. The sequenced material came from FFPE lung adenocarcinoma in situ tissue. The origin of the receptors is a person between 60 and 79 years old with lung adenocarcinoma. Each CDR3 is given with its conserved first and last residue.

J | V | CDR3
TRBJ2-7 | TRBV7-9 | CASSFTRTGSYEQYF
TRBJ1-4 | TRBV15 | CATSRRQGGNEKLFF
TRBJ1-1 | TRBV30 | CAWSVRVDTEAFF
TRBJ2-6 | TRBV27 | CASRPRYKNSGANVLTF
TRBJ2-2 | TRBV30 | CAWSVSPGELFF
TRBJ1-5 | TRBV10-3 | CAISESGQANQPQHF
TRBJ2-3 | TRBV5-1 | CASSLEARTDTQYF
TRBJ1-6 | TRBV4-1 | CASSQDRARDQSPLHF
TRBJ2-3 | TRBV5-1 | CASSTERPTDTQYF
TRBJ2-7 | TRBV15 | CATSRGSGDEQYF
TRBJ2-2 | TRBV7-9 | CASSSVTTGELFF
TRBJ1-2 | TRBV19 | CASRHAGNVLVGYTF
TRBJ2-3 | TRBV5-5 | CASSLQGYTDTQYF
TRBJ2-7 | TRBV28 | CASSSLLNYEQYF
TRBJ1-2 | TRBV29-1 | CSVQTGGGYTF
TRBJ2-3 | TRBV4-2 | CASSQESGTDTQYF
TRBJ2-1 | TRBV10-3 | CAISERDRGNEQFF
TRBJ1-1 | TRBV5-1 | CASSPVSGRNTEAFF
TRBJ2-7 | TRBV30 | CACSGGAGEQYF
TRBJ2-1 | TRBV11-2 | CASSLTRVTYNEQFF
TRBJ2-5 | TRBV7-9 | CASSPTGLPWLETQYF
TRBJ2-1 | TRBV10-1 | CASSPSYRLGGRYNEQFF
TRBJ2-5 | TRBV9 | CASSAGAETQYF
TRBJ1-5 | TRBV4-3 | CASSQDSSNQPQHF
TRBJ1-2 | TRBV11-2 | CASSSLTGGAYGYTF
TRBJ2-7 | TRBV2 | CASSEMGYEQYF
TRBJ2-1 | TRBV7-2 | CASTPRLAGSSYNEQFF
TRBJ1-3 | TRBV11-3 | CASSSSSGNTIYF
TRBJ2-5 | TRBV5-4 | CASSSQSRGRSQETQYF
TRBJ2-3 | TRBV27 | CASSPYQGGTDTQYF
TRBJ2-1 | TRBV6-5 | CASSELYEQFF
TRBJ1-2 | TRBV29-1 | CSVVAGAQGNYGYTF
TRBJ1-1 | TRBV5-1 | CASSTTGPMNTEAFF
TRBJ2-1 | TRBV30 | CAWSVSLASDEQFF
TRBJ2-1 | TRBV28 | CASSLIGLAGGPSYNEQFF
TRBJ1-3 | TRBV9 | CASSVGGTGPANTIYF
TRBJ2-3 | TRBV7-2 | CASSLSDTQYF
TRBJ1-1 | TRBV18 | CASSPGLEAFF
TRBJ2-1 | TRBV7-3 | CASSSGGSYNEQFF
TRBJ2-1 | TRBV5-4 | CASSRLAGGSKVQFF
TRBJ1-1 | TRBV27 | CASSLSPEGLLNTEAFF
TRBJ1-5 | TRBV7-2 | CASSLQGVSPVRGQPQHF
TRBJ2-5 | TRBV29-1 | CSVADRFQETQYF
TRBJ2-3 | TRBV11-2 | CASSSNPVSTDTQYF
TRBJ1-6 | TRBV11-2 | CASSSPKSGIHSPLHF
TRBJ2-1 | TRBV6-4 | CASSQGAYNEQFF
TRBJ1-6 | TRBV7-2 | CASSLGTGGKSPLHF
TRBJ1-5 | TRBV6-6 | CASARNSNQPQHF
TRBJ2-3 | TRBV6-5 | CASSVEGASRDTQYF
TRBJ2-7 | TRBV2 | CASSEVGGRSYEQYF
TRBJ1-2 | TRBV19 | CASSTLDFSLYGYTF